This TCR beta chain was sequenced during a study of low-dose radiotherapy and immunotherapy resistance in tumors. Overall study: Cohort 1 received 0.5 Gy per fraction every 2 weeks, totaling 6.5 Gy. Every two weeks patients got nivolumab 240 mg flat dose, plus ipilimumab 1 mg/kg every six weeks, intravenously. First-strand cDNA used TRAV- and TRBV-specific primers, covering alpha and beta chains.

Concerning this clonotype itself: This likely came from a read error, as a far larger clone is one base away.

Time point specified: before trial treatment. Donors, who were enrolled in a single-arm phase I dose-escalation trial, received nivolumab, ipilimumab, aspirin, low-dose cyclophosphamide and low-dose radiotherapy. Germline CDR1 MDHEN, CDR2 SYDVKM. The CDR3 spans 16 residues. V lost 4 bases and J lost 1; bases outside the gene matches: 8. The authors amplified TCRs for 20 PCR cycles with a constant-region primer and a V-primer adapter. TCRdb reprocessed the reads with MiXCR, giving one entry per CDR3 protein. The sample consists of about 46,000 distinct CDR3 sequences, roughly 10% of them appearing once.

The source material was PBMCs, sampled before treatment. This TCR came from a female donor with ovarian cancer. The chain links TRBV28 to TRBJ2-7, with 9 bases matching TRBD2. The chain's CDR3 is CASSSPSGEVSYEQYF. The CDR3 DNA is TGTGCCAGCAGTTCGCCTAGCGGGGAGGTATCCTACGAGCAGTACTTC.